This is a list of T cell receptor beta chains from one sample in a study of blood T cell repertoires in COVID-19. Method: immunoSEQ multiplex PCR; TCRdb's copy keeps in-frame clones and lacks some. The repertoire holds approximately 43,000 clones, about 81% seen once, with 30% to 45% in the top ten. Sequencing used peripheral blood. Every receptor here comes from a man aged 40-49 years with active or convalescent COVID-19. Each CDR3 is given with its conserved first and last residue. D genes are given only for firm matches. The size of a clone is reported for some rows only, either as once, few or many, or as a class for expanded clones.

clone size,J gene,V gene,D gene,CDR3 DNA,CDR3 protein
many,TRBJ2-6,TRBV4-2,.,TGTGCCAGCAGCCAAGCAGACATCTCTGGGGCCAACGTCCTGACTTTC,CASSQADISGANVLTF
.,TRBJ1-5,TRBV12-3/TRBV12-4,.,TGTGCCAGCAGTTGGTCCCGGGATCAGCCCCAGCATTTT,CASSWSRDQPQHF
.,TRBJ1-1,TRBV6-5,TRBD1,TGTGCCAGCAGTCCACGGGACAGTAGAAACACTGAAGCTTTCTTT,CASSPRDSRNTEAFF
.,TRBJ1-2,TRBV5-5,.,TGTGCCAGCAGCTCCCGGGTCTCGCTTAACTATGGCTACACCTTC,CASSSRVSLNYGYTF
.,TRBJ2-1,TRBV19,.,TGTGCCAGTAGGGGGGGTTCCTACAATGAGCAGTTCTTC,CASRGGSYNEQFF
few,TRBJ2-7,TRBV19,.,TGTGCCAGTAGTATTGCAGGTACGGGAGCTTACGAGCAGTACTTC,CASSIAGTGAYEQYF
.,TRBJ2-5,TRBV3-1/TRBV3-2,TRBD1,TGTGCCAGCAGACTACAAGGACAGGGGAAGACCCAGTACTTC,CASRLQGQGKTQYF
.,TRBJ2-7,TRBV6-5,TRBD1,TGTGCCAGCAGTTACTTCTCGACAGGGCGCTCCTACGAGCAGTACTTC,CASSYFSTGRSYEQYF
.,TRBJ2-3,TRBV6-6,.,TGTGCCAGCAGCAATCGGCCCGGGGATACGCAGTATTTT,CASSNRPGDTQYF
few,TRBJ1-1,TRBV19,.,TGTGCCAGTAGTATAGAAGTGGGCAGGAACACTGAAGCTTTCTTT,CASSIEVGRNTEAFF
.,TRBJ2-1,TRBV24-1,TRBD2,TGTGCCACCAGTGATCCTAGCGGGGGGGCACGTGAGTCCTACAATGAGCAGTTCTTC,CATSDPSGGARESYNEQFF
.,TRBJ2-7,TRBV2,TRBD2,TGTGCCAGCAGTGAGGGACTAGCGGGGGAGTACGAGCAGTACTTC,CASSEGLAGEYEQYF
.,TRBJ1-4,TRBV4-3,.,TGCGCCAGCAGCCAAGGCCTCTGGGGGCGTAATGAAAAACTGTTTTTT,CASSQGLWGRNEKLFF
.,TRBJ2-7,TRBV7-8,.,TGTGCCAGCAGCGAACCGGGACACCCCCTAGGGGGGCAGTACTTC,CASSEPGHPLGGQYF
few,TRBJ2-1,TRBV5-1,TRBD2,TGCGCCAGCAGCTTACTCGGGACTATGGTTAGGTTCGGATCCTACAATGAGCAGTTCTTC,CASSLLGTMVRFGSYNEQFF
.,TRBJ1-2,TRBV24-1,.,TGTGCCACCAGTGATAGACGGAGTGGCGGCTATGGCTACACCTTC,CATSDRRSGGYGYTF
.,TRBJ2-5,TRBV11-2,.,TGTGCCAGCAGCTTGTGGGGCAAAGAGACCCAGTACTTC,CASSLWGKETQYF
.,TRBJ2-3,TRBV5-6,.,TGTGCCAGCAGCTGGGACATTAGCACAGATACGCAGTATTTT,CASSWDISTDTQYF
.,TRBJ1-2,TRBV28,.,TGTGCCAGCAGTCCCGTGGGGAGGGCGGGTGGCTACACCTTC,CASSPVGRAGGYTF
.,TRBJ1-2,TRBV6-6,TRBD1,TGTGCCAGCAGGGGGGGACAGGGCACCTATGGCTACACCTTC,CASRGGQGTYGYTF
once,TRBJ2-7,TRBV30,.,TGTGCCTGGGGACGGAGGAAGTTCCACGAGCAGTACTTC,CAWGRRKFHEQYF
.,TRBJ2-5,TRBV2,.,TGTGCCAGCAGTGATTCCCGGGGGGCCAGGGAGACCCAGTACTTC,CASSDSRGARETQYF
.,TRBJ2-1,TRBV5-4,.,TGTGCCAGCAGCTTGGACAAAATGGCCTACAATGAGCAGTTCTTC,CASSLDKMAYNEQFF
.,TRBJ2-5,TRBV27,TRBD1,TGTGCCAGCAGTTTACGGCAGACAGGGGGCATCGGGGAGACCCAGTACTTC,CASSLRQTGGIGETQYF
.,TRBJ1-5,TRBV18,.,TGTGCCAGCTCACCTGTACCAACCGGGGGCAATCAGCCCCAGCATTTT,CASSPVPTGGNQPQHF
.,TRBJ1-1,TRBV7-2,.,TGTGCCAGCAGCAGATCAGGGAACCAAGAAGCTTTCTTT,CASSRSGNQEAFF
.,TRBJ1-4,TRBV7-2,.,TGTGCCAGCAGCCCGAGACTTAATGAAAAACTGTTTTTT,CASSPRLNEKLFF
.,TRBJ2-1,TRBV3-1/TRBV3-2,TRBD1,TGTGCCAGCAGCCAAGACAGGGGGAGCTACAATGAGCAGTTCTTC,CASSQDRGSYNEQFF
.,TRBJ2-2,TRBV24-1,TRBD1,TGTGCCACCAGTGAAGAGACAGGGTTAACCGGGGAGCTGTTTTTT,CATSEETGLTGELFF
few,TRBJ1-2,TRBV7-2,TRBD1,TGTGCCAGCAGCTTAGACAGGGGGACCTATGGCTACACCTTC,CASSLDRGTYGYTF
.,TRBJ1-4,TRBV29-1,.,TGCAGCGTTGAAGCCGGGAGCTCTGAAAAACTGTTTTTT,CSVEAGSSEKLFF
few,TRBJ1-1,TRBV24-1,TRBD1,TGTGCCACCAGACAGGGGGCACGAACTGAAGCTTTCTTT,CATRQGARTEAFF
.,TRBJ1-1,TRBV9,.,TGTGCCAGCAGCCCCGCCGGGAGAGATGAAGCTTTCTTT,CASSPAGRDEAFF
.,TRBJ2-5,TRBV4-1,TRBD2,TGCGCCAGCAGCCAGCCCCTAGCGGCCCAAGAGACCCAGTACTTC,CASSQPLAAQETQYF